These T cell receptor beta chains were read from a single sample in a study of T cells after yellow fever vaccination. TCRdb re-analysed the 5' RACE reads in MiXCR, keeping a single row per CDR3 protein. This table has 500,000 to 650,000 distinct CDR3 sequences, 9% to 15% appearing once. Material: PBMCs, obtained on the day of the yellow fever booster vaccination. These receptors were taken from a man aged 25-40 years who received the YFV17D yellow fever vaccine. The CDR3 runs from the conserved cysteine through the conserved F or W. D genes are given only for firm matches. Rows give clone size only sometimes, using once, few, many, or a class for an expanded clone.

d_gene | j_gene | v_gene | abundance | CDR3aa | CDR3nt
NA | TRBJ1-2 | TRBV20-1 | few | CSVRPGYGYTF | TGCAGTGTGAGGCCGGGATATGGCTACACCTTC
TRBD2 | TRBJ2-7 | TRBV5-1 | NA | CASRGGSSSYEQYF | TGCGCCAGCAGAGGCGGGAGTAGCTCCTACGAGCAGTACTTC
NA | TRBJ1-2 | TRBV3-1 | few | CASSLSSYGYTF | TGTGCCAGCAGCCTCTCCTCGTATGGCTACACCTTC
NA | TRBJ1-1 | TRBV14 | few | CASRSTGRVTEAFF | TGTGCCAGCAGAAGTACAGGGCGGGTCACTGAAGCTTTCTTT
NA | TRBJ2-1 | TRBV7-6 | few | CASSLGVTPEQFF | TGTGCCAGCAGCTTAGGTGTGACACCTGAGCAGTTCTTC
TRBD2 | TRBJ2-1 | TRBV7-2 | few | CASSPLSGRSEQFF | TGTGCCAGCAGCCCTCTTAGCGGGAGAAGCGAGCAGTTCTTC
NA | TRBJ1-1 | TRBV6-5 | NA | CASSYSTGRDTEAFF | TGTGCCAGCAGTTACTCTACCGGGAGGGACACTGAAGCTTTCTTT
NA | TRBJ2-1 | TRBV4-3 | NA | CASKGHKGNEQFF | TGCGCCAGCAAGGGCCATAAAGGGAATGAGCAGTTCTTC
NA | TRBJ2-5 | TRBV25-1 | NA | CASSGRGIQETQYF | TGTGCCAGCAGCGGAAGGGGTATCCAAGAGACCCAGTACTTC
TRBD2 | TRBJ2-7 | TRBV27 | few | CASSTSKLAGVNEQYF | TGTGCCAGCAGTACTTCAAAATTAGCGGGAGTGAACGAGCAGTACTTC
TRBD1 | TRBJ2-3 | TRBV20-1 | NA | CSIIGTAAPGDTQYF | TGCAGTATAATCGGGACAGCCGCACCTGGAGATACGCAGTATTTT
NA | TRBJ2-2 | TRBV12-3/TRBV12-4 | NA | CASSHTGITGELFF | TGTGCCAGCAGTCATACAGGAATCACCGGGGAGCTGTTTTTT
TRBD2 | TRBJ2-1 | TRBV12-3/TRBV12-4 | NA | CASRFGGGERASGRWNEQFF | TGTGCCAGCAGGTTTGGCGGAGGGGAACGGGCTAGCGGGAGGTGGAATGAGCAGTTCTTC
TRBD1 | TRBJ2-2 | TRBV5-5 | many | CASRLNEQGAGELFF | TGTGCCAGCCGCTTGAATGAACAGGGGGCCGGGGAGCTGTTTTTT
TRBD1 | TRBJ2-7 | TRBV15 | NA | CATSNDRGLNYEQYF | TGTGCCACCAGCAATGACAGGGGGTTGAACTACGAGCAGTACTTC
NA | TRBJ2-5 | TRBV7-9 | NA | CASNLDQGTQYF | TGTGCCAGCAACCTAGACCAAGGAACCCAGTACTTC
NA | TRBJ1-2 | TRBV5-1 | NA | CASSMDGGWSYTF | TGCGCCAGCAGCATGGACGGGGGTTGGAGCTACACCTTC
TRBD2 | TRBJ2-7 | TRBV14 | NA | CASSEEGTSSLSSYEQYF | TGTGCCAGCAGCGAAGAGGGGACTAGTTCCCTCAGCTCCTACGAGCAGTACTTC
NA | TRBJ2-3 | TRBV9 | NA | CASSVEVLDTQYF | TGTGCCAGCAGCGTAGAAGTGTTAGATACGCAGTATTTT
NA | TRBJ2-3 | TRBV27 | NA | CASSLSSQRASTDTQYF | TGTGCCAGCAGTTTATCGAGTCAGCGGGCGAGCACAGATACGCAGTATTTT
NA | TRBJ1-5 | TRBV20-1 | NA | CSARDGSSNQPQHF | TGCAGTGCTAGAGACGGGAGTAGCAATCAGCCCCAGCATTTT
NA | TRBJ2-2 | TRBV20-1 | few | CSARENGGAGELFF | TGCAGTGCTAGAGAGAACGGGGGCGCCGGGGAGCTGTTTTTT
TRBD2 | TRBJ2-3 | TRBV6-5 | NA | CASSYSILAENTDTQYF | TGTGCCAGCAGTTACTCGATACTAGCGGAAAACACAGATACGCAGTATTTT
NA | TRBJ1-2 | TRBV5-1 | NA | CASSFFPTGPDPYGYTF | TGCGCCAGCAGCTTTTTCCCGACAGGCCCGGACCCCTATGGCTACACCTTC
TRBD2 | TRBJ2-1 | TRBV30 | few | CAWSDGTSGRAKFF | TGTGCCTGGAGTGACGGGACTAGCGGGAGGGCCAAGTTCTTC
NA | TRBJ2-3 | TRBV7-2 | NA | CASSLVRQGTDTQYF | TGTGCCAGCAGCTTAGTTAGGCAGGGGACAGATACGCAGTATTTT
TRBD1 | TRBJ2-5 | TRBV20-1 | NA | CSARQTGAGETQYF | TGCAGTGCTAGGCAGACAGGGGCCGGGGAGACCCAGTACTTC